The rows below give T cell receptor beta chains drawn from one sample of a study of tumor and adjacent non-tumor tissue in lung cancer. Via MiXCR, TCRdb re-called the multiplex PCR reads, giving one row per CDR3 protein. The sample carries some 100,000 distinct CDR3 sequences, 80% recorded once. Specimen: distant non-tumor lung tissue. The receptors here all came from a man aged 55 to 70 with small cell lung cancer. Each CDR3 is given with its conserved first and last residue. Fields, in order: V gene, CDR3 length, CDR3 protein.

v_gene: TRBV11-2
len: 14
CDR3aa: CASSFLDRGTETFF

v_gene: TRBV10-2
len: 14
CDR3aa: CASSESASGLSQYF

v_gene: TRBV30
len: 14
CDR3aa: CAWSSWEAYNEQFF

v_gene: TRBV29-1
len: 16
CDR3aa: CSVILDGVAFNQPQHF

v_gene: TRBV6-5
len: 12
CDR3aa: CASSYLGGGYIF

v_gene: TRBV4-1
len: 17
CDR3aa: CASSQEAGVSSYNEQFF

v_gene: TRBV5-1
len: 16
CDR3aa: CASSLGWDRRPYEQNF

v_gene: TRBV4-1
len: 16
CDR3aa: CLSSHLHYRGHGELFF

v_gene: TRBV11-2
len: 15
CDR3aa: CANSPCGARNTEAFF

v_gene: TRBV5-4
len: 16
CDR3aa: CASNLRAGTGKDGYTF

v_gene: TRBV6-5
len: 14
CDR3aa: CASSYTDNTGELFF

v_gene: TRBV4-2
len: 16
CDR3aa: CASSRRRNIDDQPQHF

v_gene: TRBV14
len: 21
CDR3aa: CTSSQDAGGTRGQSSYNEQFF

v_gene: TRBV11-2
len: 19
CDR3aa: CASSSGGGTSGSSYNEQFF

v_gene: TRBV28
len: 15
CDR3aa: CASSSLGGGSRELFF

v_gene: TRBV5-5
len: 15
CDR3aa: CASSCHKGSSYEQYF

v_gene: TRBV6-2/TRBV6-3
len: 16
CDR3aa: CASSYVGQGAAGELLF

v_gene: TRBV4-2
len: 14
CDR3aa: CSSSQELADYKQYF

v_gene: TRBV5-5
len: 13
CDR3aa: CASSHRDIYEQYF

v_gene: TRBV7-2
len: 12
CDR3aa: CASSLSRETQYF

v_gene: TRBV11-2
len: 19
CDR3aa: CASSLEGFATGGYMTEQFF

v_gene: TRBV29-1
len: 15
CDR3aa: CSVGLAGVGVGTHYF

v_gene: TRBV5-1
len: 12
CDR3aa: CVSSLGQYEQYF

v_gene: TRBV28
len: 16
CDR3aa: CASSTTTGTDTGELFF

v_gene: TRBV11-2
len: 17
CDR3aa: CASSLVTAQSSCNEEFF

v_gene: TRBV6-1
len: 14
CDR3aa: CVSSPCRETGELFF

v_gene: TRBV29-1
len: 10
CDR3aa: CSVADWQHFF

v_gene: TRBV29-1
len: 13
CDR3aa: CSVEQHQRHEAFF

v_gene: TRBV21-1
len: 20
CDR3aa: CASSKGSYQDRPSGANVLTF

v_gene: TRBV15
len: 15
CDR3aa: CATRTGLANTGELFF

v_gene: TRBV5-6
len: 16
CDR3aa: CDSSLASGTANTEAFF

v_gene: TRBV20-1
len: 15
CDR3aa: CSARVRERPYNEQFF

v_gene: TRBV7-9
len: 13
CDR3aa: CASRTTAQETQYF

v_gene: TRBV12-3/TRBV12-4
len: 15
CDR3aa: CASSPYSAGQETQYF